The rows below give T cell receptor beta chains drawn from one sample of a study of long-term antiretroviral therapy in people with HIV. Clones were read by immunoSEQ multiplex PCR, and TCRdb kept only the in-frame ones, dropping some. The sample holds some 34,000 clones, about four fifths seen once. The material sequenced was unsorted PBMCs, taken 1.9 years after starting antiretroviral therapy. The receptors originated from a man between 18 and 29 years old with HIV. Each CDR3 is given with its conserved first and last residue. D genes are given only for firm matches. Expanded clones get a size class; other rows say once, few or many, or leave the size out.

J gene,D gene,clone size,V gene,CDR3 DNA,CDR3 protein
TRBJ2-7,.,few,TRBV16,TGTGCCAGCAGCCAGCATACCGAGCAGTACTTC,CASSQHTEQYF
TRBJ1-6,.,.,TRBV9,TGTGCCAGCAGCGTATCTGGGGTCCTCTATAATTCACCCCTCCACTTT,CASSVSGVLYNSPLHF
TRBJ1-3,.,.,TRBV14,TGTGCCAGCAGTCTCCCGGGACGGACCTCTGGAAACACCATATATTTT,CASSLPGRTSGNTIYF
TRBJ2-2,.,.,TRBV5-5,TGTGCCAGCAGCTTGCCTACCGGGGAGCTGTTTTTT,CASSLPTGELFF
TRBJ1-6,.,.,TRBV19,TGTGCCAGTAGTATTGGGAAGAGGGGGGAATCACCCCTCCACTTT,CASSIGKRGESPLHF
TRBJ2-2,TRBD1,.,TRBV9,TGTGCCAGCAGCGCCACCGGGACAGGGTCTGCCGGGGAGCTGTTTTTT,CASSATGTGSAGELFF
TRBJ1-5,.,.,TRBV9,TGTGCCAGCAGCGTAGATTCGGGGGGTCAGCCCCAGCATTTT,CASSVDSGGQPQHF
TRBJ1-4,.,.,TRBV11-2,TGTGCCAGCAGCCAACGGTGGCAGCCCTCCCTTACTAATGAAAAACTGTTTTTT,CASSQRWQPSLTNEKLFF
TRBJ1-2,.,.,TRBV2,TGTGCCCAAGCCGGGCTTCTCTTC,CAQAGLLF
TRBJ2-7,TRBD2,.,TRBV27,TGTGCCAGCGACTTTTTCCCTCCTCGCGGGGGGTCGTCCTACGAGCAGTACTTC,CASDFFPPRGGSSYEQYF
TRBJ1-1,.,.,TRBV9,TGTGCCAGCAGCGTAGACGGGGGCGGACCGATGAACACTGAAGCTTTCTTT,CASSVDGGGPMNTEAFF
TRBJ1-4,.,.,TRBV28,TGTGCCAGCAGTACAGGCTTATATAATGAAAAACTGTTTTTT,CASSTGLYNEKLFF
TRBJ2-1,TRBD2,.,TRBV29-1,TGCAGCGTTGGGAAGGTAGCGGGGTTTAATGAGCAGTTCTTC,CSVGKVAGFNEQFF
TRBJ2-3,TRBD1,.,TRBV6-5,TGTGCCAGCAGTTTTGGACAGGGAATCACAGATACGCAGTATTTT,CASSFGQGITDTQYF
TRBJ1-2,.,.,TRBV10-3,TGTGCCATCAGTGAGTCGAATAATGGGAACTATGGCTACACCTTC,CAISESNNGNYGYTF
TRBJ2-3,.,.,TRBV19,TGTGCCAGTAGCCCCTATCAGGCGGGGAATACGCAGTATTTT,CASSPYQAGNTQYF
TRBJ1-6,.,once,TRBV11-2,TGTGCCAGCAGCCAAGAAGAAGATTCACCCCTCCACTTT,CASSQEEDSPLHF
TRBJ2-2,TRBD2,.,TRBV15,TGTGCCACCAGCGGAGGACTAGCAGACACCGGGGAGCTGTTTTTT,CATSGGLADTGELFF
TRBJ2-2,.,.,TRBV11-2,TGTGCCACCCCACGGGCGAGGGGTCGGAATGCCGGGGAGCTGTTTTTT,CATPRARGRNAGELFF
TRBJ1-6,.,.,TRBV30,TGTGCCTGGAGTCCACTAGGTAATTCACCCCTCCACTTT,CAWSPLGNSPLHF
TRBJ1-6,TRBD1,.,TRBV2,TGTGCCAGCAGTGGAGGCAGGGACAGGTTCTTTTCACCCCTCCACTTT,CASSGGRDRFFSPLHF
TRBJ2-5,TRBD2,.,TRBV6-1,TGTGCCAGCATCATCTCGCTAGCGGTCCAAGAGACCCAGTACTTC,CASIISLAVQETQYF
TRBJ1-6,.,few,TRBV5-6,TGTGCCAGCAGCCCTGGCGCCAACTCTAATTCACCCCTCCACTTT,CASSPGANSNSPLHF
TRBJ1-2,.,.,TRBV5-4,TGTGCCAGCACCCCCGGGGGGTATGGCTACACCTTC,CASTPGGYGYTF
TRBJ2-1,TRBD1,.,TRBV30,TGTGCCTGGACGACAGGGGTCACCTACAATGAGCAGTTCTTC,CAWTTGVTYNEQFF
TRBJ2-5,TRBD1,.,TRBV7-8,TGTGCCAGCAGCTTAGGAATACAGACAGGGCCACAAGGAAACCAAGAGACCCAGTACTTC,CASSLGIQTGPQGNQETQYF
TRBJ2-7,TRBD1,.,TRBV6-5,TGTGCCGGCAGTTTGGGACAGGGCCCCTCCGAGCAGTACTTC,CAGSLGQGPSEQYF
TRBJ1-3,.,.,TRBV5-4,TGTGCCAGCAGCTTGGGCGGGGGAGGAAACACCATATATTTT,CASSLGGGGNTIYF
TRBJ2-7,.,.,TRBV7-2,TGTGCCAGCAGCTTAAGGGCCGTCCGGGACGAGCAGTACTTC,CASSLRAVRDEQYF
TRBJ1-1,TRBD1,.,TRBV28,TGTGCCAGCAGACCTGGACAGGGGAGCACTGAAGCTTTCTTT,CASRPGQGSTEAFF
TRBJ1-5,.,.,TRBV11-2,TGTGCCAGCAGCTGGGGAGGGGATCAGCCCCAGCATTTT,CASSWGGDQPQHF
TRBJ1-2,.,.,TRBV20-1,TGCAGTGGTGGGGGGGCTAGAGGCTACACCTTC,CSGGGARGYTF
TRBJ2-1,TRBD1,.,TRBV7-9,TGTGCCAGCAGCCGCGGACAGGGACAGCGGGATGAGCAGTTCTTC,CASSRGQGQRDEQFF
TRBJ2-7,.,.,TRBV6-5,TGTGCCAGCAGTTACTTCTCTGACAGAAACCCCTACGAGCAGTACTTC,CASSYFSDRNPYEQYF
TRBJ2-4,.,.,TRBV29-1,TGCAGCGTGAAACGCGAGGACATTCAGTACTTC,CSVKREDIQYF
TRBJ1-4,.,.,TRBV18,TGTGCCAGCTCACCAACAACTAATGAAAAACTGTTTTTT,CASSPTTNEKLFF
TRBJ1-6,.,.,TRBV6-5,TGTGCCAGCAGTTACTCCGGGACGGACTATTCACCCCTCCACTTT,CASSYSGTDYSPLHF
TRBJ2-2,TRBD1,.,TRBV2,TGTGCCAGCAGGACAGGGCTGGATGGGACCGGGGAGCTGTTTTTT,CASRTGLDGTGELFF
TRBJ1-2,.,few,TRBV30,TGTGCCCGAAGACAGGACTATGGCTACACCTTC,CARRQDYGYTF
TRBJ2-7,.,.,TRBV7-9,TGTGCCAGCAGCCCCCGGGGCCCGGACGAGCAGTACTTC,CASSPRGPDEQYF
TRBJ1-2,TRBD1,.,TRBV14,TGTGCCAGCAGTCTAGGACAGGGATATGGCTACACCTTC,CASSLGQGYGYTF
TRBJ2-2,TRBD2,.,TRBV9,TGTGCCAGCAGCGTAGCTTGGGTTAGCGGGGGCCTCACCGGGGAGCTGTTTTTT,CASSVAWVSGGLTGELFF
TRBJ2-5,.,once,TRBV7-2,TGTGCCAGCAGCTTAGGGGTTCACAGCCAAGAGACCCAGTACTTC,CASSLGVHSQETQYF
TRBJ1-1,.,.,TRBV4-1,TGCGCCAGCAGCCAAGGGTTCGGGGGATTGACGTCTTCCACTGAAGCTTTCTTT,CASSQGFGGLTSSTEAFF
TRBJ1-3,.,once,TRBV18,TGTGCCAGCTCGCCTCAAGACACCATATATTTT,CASSPQDTIYF
TRBJ1-6,TRBD1,.,TRBV5-1,TGCGCCAGCCGAGACAGGGGATTATATTCACCCCTCCACTTT,CASRDRGLYSPLHF
TRBJ2-2,TRBD2,.,TRBV6-1,TGTGCCAGCAGTGTACTCGGGGGGTTGAACACCGGGGAGCTGTTTTTT,CASSVLGGLNTGELFF
TRBJ1-1,TRBD1,.,TRBV19,TGTGCCAGTAGTCTCGGACAGGGTGGTAACACTGAAGCTTTCTTT,CASSLGQGGNTEAFF
TRBJ1-5,.,.,TRBV6-1,TGTGCCAGCAGCGCCCCGACGGATAGCAATCAGCCCCAGCATTTT,CASSAPTDSNQPQHF
TRBJ1-4,TRBD1,once,TRBV7-2,TGTGCCAGCAGCTTAGCGCTGGACAGGCAGGGGGGTAATGAAAAACTGTTTTTT,CASSLALDRQGGNEKLFF
TRBJ2-5,TRBD2,.,TRBV6-5,TGTGCCAGCAGTCCCCGGCCTAGCGGAGAGGAGACCCAGTACTTC,CASSPRPSGEETQYF
TRBJ2-3,.,.,TRBV2,TGTGCCAGCCACCTAGCGACTAGCACAGATACGCAGTATTTT,CASHLATSTDTQYF
TRBJ2-3,.,few,TRBV6-6,TGTGCCGCTGCAGCTTTGGCGGGGAGCACAGATACGCAGTATTTT,CAAAALAGSTDTQYF
TRBJ2-1,TRBD1,.,TRBV11-3,TGTGCCAGCAGCTTCACAGGGGGCGACTCCTACAATGAGCAGTTCTTC,CASSFTGGDSYNEQFF